This T cell receptor beta chain was sequenced in a study of blood T cell repertoires in COVID-19. The wider study: Samples came from the United States, Italy and Spain, spanning acute and convalescent COVID-19. The analysed material was cDNA or gDNA that came from T cells, B-cell-depleted T cells, or PBMCs.

The junction had 10 bases not matched to a gene; V was cut back by 5 bases and J by 4 bases. Per the germline V gene, CDR1 is LNHDA and CDR2 is SQIVND (reference sequence). CDR3 size: 15 residues. Original methodology: Estimation of nucleated cell counts relied on the amplification of reference gene primers. Clones were read by immunoSEQ multiplex PCR, and TCRdb kept only the in-frame ones, dropping some. V and J calls and clone size follow that table, whereas D and trimming were derived from the DNA. The table lists tens of thousands of clones, more than 80% of them singletons. This receptor was identified in a man aged 45 to 65 with COVID-19, enrolled during active disease. Sequenced: peripheral blood. This chain uses TRBV19 with TRBJ2-7; 8 positions match TRBD2. CDR3 sequence: CASSVFLAGLYEQYF. The CDR3 bases are TGTGCCAGTAGTGTGTTCCTAGCGGGTTTGTACGAGCAGTACTTC.